This entry lists 32 T cell receptor beta chains sequenced from one sample in a study of blood T cell repertoires in COVID-19. TCRdb keeps only in-frame clones here, not all; method: immunoSEQ multiplex PCR. The table includes 90,000 to 120,000 clones, roughly 82% detected once. The specimen was peripheral blood. The receptors here all came from a man in his fifties or sixties with acute or convalescent COVID-19.

The chain has TRBV2 and TRBJ1-2, with 8 bases identical to TRBD1. The germline V gene has CDR1 SNHLY and CDR2 FYNNEI. V shed 7 bases and J 5 bases; nucleotides not matched to a gene: 9. This CDR3 region has 14 residues. The DNA for the CDR3 is TGTGCCAGCAAAAAGCAGGGGGCTCGGTATGGCTACACCTTC. Its protein is CASKKQGARYGYTF.

The V call is TRBV30, the J call TRBJ1-5; D gene ambiguous. Per the germline V gene, CDR1 is GTSNPN and CDR2 is SVGIG (reference sequence). The V end was cut by 3 bases, the J end by 6 bases, with 12 bases between. The CDR3 loop spans 13 amino acids. In nucleotides, the CDR3 is TGTGCCTGGAGCCCTCGGGAGGCTCAGCCCCAGCATTTT. It is translated as CAWSPREAQPQHF.

This clone was seen a single time. CDR3 sequence reads: CASSQPPTPGSQPQHF. Here the CDR3 DNA reads TGTGCCAGCAGCCAACCCCCGACGCCGGGTAGTCAGCCCCAGCATTTT. The chain carries TRBV3-1 (or the pseudogene TRBV3-2) and TRBJ1-5; D remains ambiguous. The CDR3 has 16 residues. Trimming took 2 bases from V and 6 from J, leaving 17 bases between them. Germline V CDR1 and CDR2: LGHDT, YNNKEL (reference sequence).

The rearrangement uses TRBV5-5 and TRBJ2-5; D might be TRBD2 (6 bases). The CDR3 has 15 amino acids. Germline assignment: CDR1 SGHKS and CDR2 YYEKEE (reference sequence). V gave up 1 base and J gave up 4 bases, with 14 bases separating them. CDR3: CASSLSQHGGETQYF. CDR3 in DNA: TGTGCCAGCAGCTTGTCCCAACACGGGGGAGAGACCCAGTACTTC.

This clone was detected only once. The chain has TRBV11-2 and TRBJ1-2, with D possibly being TRBD1 (6 bases). Germline V gene data show CDR1 as SGHAT and CDR2 as FQNNGV. This CDR3 spans 16 amino acids. Between the trimmed V and J ends, which lost 5 bases and 3 bases, there was a span of 19 bases. CDR3 bases: TGTGCCAGCAGCCCGTTGGGCATACAGGGTGACTATGGCTACACCTTC. Encoded protein: CASSPLGIQGDYGYTF.

The genes are TRBV5-1 and TRBJ2-7, with 14 bases matching TRBD2. The CDR3 sequence is 17 residues long. V shed 0 bases, J shed 0 bases, and the junction held 2 bases outside the gene matches. Germline V gene data show CDR1 as SGHRS and CDR2 as YFSETQ. DNA for the CDR3: TGCGCCAGCAGCTTGGGAGGGACTAGCGGGAGCTCCTACGAGCAGTACTTC. Its translation: CASSLGGTSGSSYEQYF.

This chain connects TRBV4-3 to TRBJ2-6; TRBD2 matches at 7 bases. The CDR3 loop spans 18 amino acids. In germline, CDR1 is LGHNA, CDR2 YSLEER. V lost 1 base, J lost 0 bases, and 6 bases stayed unmatched. The CDR3 here is CASSQVAGTTSGANVLTF. The CDR3 DNA is TGCGCCAGCAGCCAAGTTGCGGGGACTACCTCTGGGGCCAACGTCCTGACTTTC.

This sequence joins TRBV19 and TRBJ1-1, with unresolved D. The CDR3 spans 13 residues. Germline-derived CDR1 and CDR2 are LNHDA and SQIVND (reference sequence). V dropped 8 bases and J dropped 1 base, with 11 bases sitting between them. Here the CDR3 DNA reads TGTGCCAGTCGGAGGACTCAGAACACTGAAGCTTTCTTT. Its translation: CASRRTQNTEAFF.

In this sample, this clone turned up a few times. This chain connects TRBV9 to TRBJ1-2; a possible D gene is TRBD1 (5 bases). The V gene's germline CDR1 is SGDLS and CDR2 YYNGEE. Trimming took 2 bases from V and 5 from J, leaving 10 bases between them. There are 13 residues in the CDR3. CDR3 in amino acids: CASSVDRNYGYTF. DNA for the CDR3: TGTGCCAGCAGCGTCGACAGAAATTATGGCTACACCTTC.

The genes are TRBV18 and TRBJ2-7, with D possibly TRBD2 on 6 matching bases. Germline lookup yields CDR1 KGHSH and CDR2 LQKENI. The germline V and J ends were trimmed by 3 bases and 6 bases, with 15 bases remaining between them. This CDR3 comprises 14 residues. CDR3 protein: CASSPNRGSTEQYF. The CDR3 bases are TGTGCCAGCTCACCGAACCGGGGGAGCACCGAGCAGTACTTC.

The V call is TRBV6-5, the J call TRBJ1-2; D is perhaps TRBD1 (5 bases). In germline, CDR1 is MNHEY, CDR2 SVGAGI. Trimming shortened V by 5 bases and J by 5 bases, and 15 bases separated the two germline ends. The CDR3 loop spans 14 amino acids. The CDR3 region has the DNA TGTGCCAGCAGTATGAATGACAGACCATATGGCTACACCTTC. Protein: CASSMNDRPYGYTF.

This rearrangement joins TRBV29-1 to TRBJ1-2; D is possibly TRBD1 (6 bases). V lost 7 bases and J 8 bases, leaving 17 bases between the germline ends. Per germline, CDR1 SQVTM and CDR2 ANQGSEA. The CDR3 spans 12 residues. The CDR3 nucleotides are TGCAGCGCGGCGGGACAACCGGCGGGCTACACCTTC. Protein: CSAAGQPAGYTF.

The genes are TRBV3-1 (or the pseudogene TRBV3-2) and TRBJ2-5, with D tentatively TRBD1 (5 bases). Trimming shortened V by 3 bases and J by 9 bases, and 11 bases separated the two germline ends. This CDR3 has 12 residues. Germline V gene sequence: CDR1 LGHDT, CDR2 YNNKEL (reference sequence). The CDR3 DNA reads as TGTGCCAGCAGCCAGACCCTAGGGGCCCAGTACTTC. Amino acid sequence: CASSQTLGAQYF.

The rearrangement uses TRBV28 and TRBJ2-1; TRBD2 matches at 10 bases. The germline V gene encodes CDR1 MDHEN and CDR2 SYDVKM. The CDR3 contains 17 residues. The trim removed 2 bases at V and 1 base at J, leaving 5 bases unmatched. The DNA of the CDR3 is TGTGCCAGCAGTTTAGAGCGGGGGGGCCGTTCCTACAATGAGCAGTTCTTC. Translation: CASSLERGGRSYNEQFF.

The rearrangement uses TRBV19 and TRBJ2-7; 7 bases agree with TRBD2. Germline lookup yields CDR1 LNHDA and CDR2 SQIVND (reference sequence). CDR3 length equals 18 residues. V dropped 2 bases and J dropped 1; count of bases not matched to a gene: 14. This CDR3 is CASSIRKRDAGPSYEQYF. Here the CDR3 DNA reads TGTGCCAGTAGTATACGTAAGCGGGACGCCGGCCCATCCTACGAGCAGTACTTC.

A few counts support this clone. This chain joins TRBV28 and TRBJ2-2; 9 bases fit TRBD1. The V gene's germline CDR1 is MDHEN and CDR2 SYDVKM. The CDR3 runs to 19 residues. V gave up 6 bases and J gave up 3 bases; unmatched junction bases: 17. The CDR3 protein is CASSTGGLSGQGDTGELFF. The CDR3 DNA sequence: TGTGCCAGCAGCACAGGGGGCCTTAGCGGTCAGGGGGACACCGGGGAGCTGTTTTTT. Supplemented by reference TRBV28 and TRBJ2-2, the full variable domain reads DVKVTQSSRYLVKRTGEKVFLECVQDMDHENMFWYRQDPGLGLRLIYFSYDVKMKEKGDIPEGYSVSREKKERFSLILESASTNQTSMYLCASSTGGLSGQGDTGELFFGEGSRLTVL.

V is TRBV4-3 and J is TRBJ2-3; 10 bases agree with TRBD2. This CDR3 region has 18 residues. CDR1 and CDR2 (germline): LGHNA, YSLEER. V lost 0 bases and J lost 2; bases outside the gene matches: 8. The CDR3 here is CASSQDSPAGGYTDTQYF. Here the CDR3 DNA reads TGCGCCAGCAGCCAAGATAGCCCAGCGGGAGGGTACACAGATACGCAGTATTTT.

The chain joins TRBV6-5 to TRBJ1-2; D is ambiguous. V was cut by 4 bases and J by 2 bases, with 8 bases left in between. The CDR3 is 13 amino acids. In germline, CDR1 is MNHEY, CDR2 SVGAGI. Here the CDR3 DNA reads TGTGCCAGCAGTTGGAACAGCAACTATGGCTACACCTTC. It is translated as CASSWNSNYGYTF.

The chain combines TRBV7-2 with TRBJ2-5; 10 positions agree with TRBD2. CDR1 is SGHTA and CDR2 is FQGNSA in the germline V gene. The CDR3 has 16 residues. V trimming: 2 bases; J trimming: 5 bases; junction bases outside the gene matches: 8. The CDR3 spells CASSLRSGRAEETQYF. CDR3 in DNA: TGTGCCAGCAGCTTACGAAGCGGGAGGGCGGAGGAGACCCAGTACTTC.

This chain joins TRBV7-8 and TRBJ2-5; TRBD1 might be the D (6 bases). The germline V and J ends were trimmed by 6 bases and 4 bases, with 9 bases remaining between them. The CDR3 covers 12 residues. Germline V gene sequence: CDR1 SGHVS, CDR2 FQNEAQ. The DNA for the CDR3 is TGTGCCAGCAGGGACAGCGGAGAGACCCAGTACTTC. Translation gives CASRDSGETQYF. Full variable domain (missing parts from reference TRBV7-8 and TRBJ2-5): GAGVSQSPRYKVAKRGQDVALRCDPISGHVSLFWYQQALGQGPEFLTYFQNEAQLDKSGLPSDRFFAERPEGSVSTLKIQRTQQEDSAVYLCASRDSGETQYFGPGTRLLVL.

This clone showed up just a few times. The V gene is TRBV28, the J gene TRBJ1-2; 9 bases are a match to TRBD1. The germline V gene has CDR1 MDHEN and CDR2 SYDVKM. The V gene end was trimmed by 5 bases and the J gene end by 6 bases; junction bases not matched to a gene: 16. The CDR3 sequence is 17 residues long. The CDR3 DNA reads as TGTGCCAGCAGTCGCTGGGCGGGACAGGGTAAGGGGAATGGCTACACCTTC. This sequence encodes CASSRWAGQGKGNGYTF.

The J gene is TRBJ2-7, the V gene TRBV5-1, with D hard to call. Germline lookup yields CDR1 SGHRS and CDR2 YFSETQ. The V end lost 0 bases, the J end lost 0 bases, and 13 bases lay between the germline ends. The CDR3 extends over 16 amino acids. CDR3 DNA sequence: TGCGCCAGCAGCTTGGGACCTCAGGCAGTCTCCTACGAGCAGTACTTC. Amino acid sequence: CASSLGPQAVSYEQYF.

This sequence joins TRBV4-3 and TRBJ2-1; possible D gene TRBD1, 5 bases. The CDR3 has 17 amino acids. The germline V gene encodes CDR1 LGHNA and CDR2 YSLEER. V was pared by 0 bases and J by 2 bases, with 14 bases between. The CDR3 nucleotides read TGCGCCAGCAGCCAAGATTTGGGGCCGTACACCTACAATGAGCAGTTCTTC. Translation gives CASSQDLGPYTYNEQFF.

The chain is built from TRBV19 and TRBJ1-6; unclear D gene. Trimming cost V 3 bases and J 9 bases, with 12 bases left between them. The V gene's germline CDR1 is LNHDA and CDR2 SQIVND (reference sequence). This CDR3 is built from 14 residues. This chain's CDR3 is CASSITGRSSPLHF. The CDR3 nucleotides are TGTGCCAGTAGTATTACCGGCAGGTCTTCACCCCTCCACTTT. The variable domain in full, with the rest retrieved from reference TRBV19 and TRBJ1-6, is DGGITQSPKYLFRKEGQNVTLSCEQNLNHDAMYWYRQDPGQGLRLIYYSQIVNDFQKGDIAEGYSVSREKKESFPLTVTSAQKNPTAFYLCASSITGRSSPLHFGNGTRLTVT.

The chain couples TRBV10-2 to TRBJ2-2, with no clear D. The CDR3 extends over 13 amino acids. Trimming removed 3 bases at V and 3 bases at J, with 5 bases between. Germline-derived CDR1 and CDR2 are WSHSY and SAAADI. Written as DNA, the CDR3 is TGCGCCAGCAGTGACGTCCACACCGGGGAGCTGTTTTTT. Its translation is CASSDVHTGELFF.

The chain joins TRBV4-1 to TRBJ2-7; 8 bases agree with TRBD1. Germline V gene lookup returns CDR1 MGHRA and CDR2 YSYEKL. The V and J ends lost 4 bases and 2 bases, in that order; junction bases with no gene match: 4. The CDR3 runs 14 residues. CDR3 nucleotides: TGCGCCAGCAGCCGACAGGGGACAACCTACGAGCAGTACTTC. Translated, it gives CASSRQGTTYEQYF.

This rearrangement joins TRBV29-1 to TRBJ1-1; D unclear. The CDR3 consists of 14 residues. Trimming took off 5 bases at V and 0 bases at J, with 13 bases between the two ends. Germline-derived CDR1 and CDR2 are SQVTM and ANQGSEA. CDR3 sequence: CSVTGGRVNTEAFF. The CDR3 nucleotides are TGCAGCGTTACCGGAGGTAGAGTGAACACTGAAGCTTTCTTT. Full variable domain (rest looked up from reference TRBV29-1 and TRBJ1-1): SAVISQKPSRDICQRGTSLTIQCQVDSQVTMMFWYRQQPGQSLTLIATANQGSEATYESGFVIDKFPISRPNLTFSTLTVSNMSPEDSSIYLCSVTGGRVNTEAFFGQGTRLTVV.

The chain uses TRBV7-9 and TRBJ1-1; D is ambiguous. Trimming left V 7 bases short and J 7 bases short, with 19 bases between. Germline CDR1 SEHNR, CDR2 FQNEAQ (reference sequence). The CDR3 is 14 amino acids. CDR3 DNA: TGTGCCAGCACCGTCTCGGGAGGTTCGCGTGAAGCTTTCTTT. It specifies CASTVSGGSREAFF. Combining the CDR3 with reference TRBV7-9 and TRBJ1-1 gives the whole variable domain DTGVSQNPRHKITKRGQNVTFRCDPISEHNRLYWYRQTLGQGPEFLTYFQNEAQLEKSRLLSDRFSAERPKGSFSTLEIQRTEQGDSAMYLCASTVSGGSREAFFGQGTRLTVV.

The chain has TRBV5-4 and TRBJ2-5; D perhaps matches TRBD1 (6 bases). Germline CDR1 SGHNT, CDR2 YYREEE (reference sequence). V lost 1 base and J lost 5, with 15 bases in between. This CDR3 is built from 15 residues. CDR3 protein: CASSLSAGAVETQYF. CDR3 coding DNA: TGTGCCAGCAGCTTGTCAGCAGGGGCTGTCGAGACCCAGTACTTC.

V is TRBV28 and J is TRBJ1-1; D possibly corresponds to TRBD1 (5 bases). This CDR3 spans 15 amino acids. Germline V gene lookup returns CDR1 MDHEN and CDR2 SYDVKM. Trimming took off 3 bases at V and 5 bases at J, with 16 bases between the two ends. As DNA, the CDR3 is TGTGCCAGCAGTTTGTCGGGGGTTCTTGTAACTGAAGCTTTCTTT. Protein product: CASSLSGVLVTEAFF.

The J gene is TRBJ2-1, the V gene TRBV5-1; the match to TRBD2 covers 13 bases. This CDR3 spans 18 amino acids. V dropped 3 bases and J dropped 4; count of bases not matched to a gene: 10. The germline V gene encodes CDR1 SGHRS and CDR2 YFSETQ. The CDR3 coding sequence is TGCGCCAGCAGCTACGATCGGACTAGCGGGGGTGGATACAATGAGCAGTTCTTC. Its translation is CASSYDRTSGGGYNEQFF.

The J gene is TRBJ2-3, the V gene TRBV5-1; 12 positions match TRBD2. CDR3 size: 18 residues. J was trimmed by 0 bases and V by 4 bases; bases with no gene match: 9. CDR1 SGHRS and CDR2 YFSETQ come from the germline V gene. The CDR3 DNA reads TGCGCCAGCAGCAGCCGACTAGCGGGGGATCCTAGCACAGATACGCAGTATTTT. It yields the protein CASSSRLAGDPSTDTQYF. The full variable domain, its missing parts supplied by reference TRBV5-1 and TRBJ2-3, is KAGVTQTPRYLIKTRGQQVTLSCSPISGHRSVSWYQQTPGQGLQFLFEYFSETQRNKGNFPGRFSGRQFSNSRSEMNVSTLELGDSALYLCASSSRLAGDPSTDTQYFGPGTRLTVL.